In this sample, the clone carrying this T cell receptor beta chain turned up a few times. The CDR3 covers 13 residues. Trimming removed 6 bases from V and 0 bases from J, with 8 bases in between. CDR1 and CDR2 (germline): MDHEN, SYDVKM. Amplified TCR beta CDR3 regions were obtained using RNA transcripts as template. The library came from an HTBI-primed first-round RT-PCR and a second-round multiplex PCR. MiXCR, run by TCRdb on the multiplex PCR reads, gives a single entry per CDR3 protein. There are over 150,000 distinct CDR3 sequences in the sample; 30% to 45% occur only once, and around 5.8% lies in the top ten. The data were obtained in a study of Graves' ophthalmopathy and Graves' hyperthyroidism.

The specimen was peripheral blood. This chain links TRBV28 with TRBJ1-2, with D uncertain. The clonotype was recovered from a woman aged 40 to 50 with Graves' ophthalmopathy. The CDR3 sequence is CASRQPSNYGYTF. The CDR3 bases are TGTGCCAGCAGGCAACCCTCTAACTATGGCTACACCTTC.